The present T cell receptor (beta chain) was sequenced within a study of identical twins. Each cDNA held unique molecular identifiers, and template switching gave it a universal primer site. From the 5' RACE reads, TCRdb called clonotypes with MiXCR, one entry per CDR3 protein. This table holds 500,000 to 600,000 distinct CDR3 sequences, roughly a fifth found once. Remarks on this clonotype: Its antigen is not known.

Study results and caveats: Memory repertoires showed no such pattern, whereas abundant cord blood beta clonotypes carried fewer insertions.

The germline gives CDR1 SGHKS, CDR2 YYEKEE (reference sequence). Trimming removed 4 bases from V and 4 bases from J, with 14 bases in between. This CDR3 has 15 amino acids. This same sample was also taken into another study, of T cells expressing NK-cell markers. That report notes: The TCR beta repertoires originated in sorted CD3+CD56+NKG2C+, CD3+CD56+NKG2C- and CD3+CD56-NKG2C+ T cells. Dominant NKG2C+ clonotypes were found to form roughly 1.0-7.0% of CD8+ T cells in more than five donors.

The chain carries TRBV5-5 and TRBJ1-4; the D is unclear. This clonotype was obtained from a woman younger than 35 in good health. Sequencing was carried out using CD4+ T cells sorted from blood. The chain's CDR3 is CASSMLPQLNEKLFF. DNA for the CDR3: TGTGCCAGCAGCATGCTCCCACAGCTTAATGAAAAACTGTTTTTT.